The next 28 T cell receptor beta chains were all read from a single sample in a study of PD-L1 blockade in urothelial cancer. Clones were read by immunoSEQ multiplex PCR, and TCRdb kept only the in-frame ones, dropping some. The sample holds roughly 54,000 clones; 87% are singletons and the top ten take roughly 15%. The sample's time point: pretreatment peripheral blood. Material: PBMCs, obtained around atezolizumab (anti-PD-L1) treatment. The receptors originated from a woman aged 60-75 years with urothelial cancer.

This chain connects TRBV20-1 to TRBJ1-1; possible D gene TRBD1, 5 bases. The CDR3 has 11 amino acids. V was shortened by 3 bases and J by 8 bases, with 10 bases between the two germline ends. The germline gives CDR1 DFQATT, CDR2 SNEGSKA (reference sequence). The CDR3 protein is CSARTASEAFF. DNA of the CDR3: TGCAGTGCTAGGACAGCTTCAGAAGCTTTCTTT.

This clone was recorded once. The chain recombines TRBV19 with TRBJ2-3; 9 positions match TRBD2. This CDR3 is built from 15 residues. V shed 4 bases, J shed 2 bases, and the junction held 4 bases outside the gene matches. The germline V gene encodes CDR1 LNHDA and CDR2 SQIVND (reference sequence). CDR3 residues: CASSTSGDSTDTQYF. CDR3 coding DNA: TGTGCCAGTAGTACTAGCGGGGACTCCACAGATACGCAGTATTTT.

The rearrangement links TRBV4-2 to TRBJ1-6, with 9 bases that match TRBD1. From germline, CDR1 is LGHNA and CDR2 YNFKEQ. The CDR3 extends over 16 amino acids. V was clipped by 0 bases and J by 8 bases; unmatched bases: 5. Here the CDR3 reads CASSQEWRDRDSPLHF. DNA of the CDR3: TGTGCCAGCAGCCAAGAATGGCGGGACAGGGATTCACCCCTCCACTTT.

In the case of this clone: At one of its ends the junction is not consistent with the germline gene, which may arise from a read error. The rearrangement joins TRBV5-6 to TRBJ2-7, with D possibly TRBD2 on 5 matching bases. The CDR3 extends over 12 amino acids. Germline lookup yields CDR1 SGHDT and CDR2 YYEEEE. The DNA of the CDR3 is TGTGCCAGCAGGTTGGGCGGGTACGAGCAGTACTTC. This encodes CASRLGGYEQYF.

The rearrangement links TRBV5-4 to TRBJ2-1, with 12 bases matching TRBD2. The CDR3 extends over 15 amino acids. Trimming removed 4 bases from V and 3 bases from J; junction bases left unmatched: 2. Germline loops: CDR1 SGHNT, CDR2 YYREEE (reference sequence). The CDR3 region is CASSPTSGSYNEQFF. The CDR3 DNA reads TGTGCCAGCAGCCCGACTAGCGGGAGCTACAATGAGCAGTTCTTC.

The rearrangement links TRBV7-8 to TRBJ1-2; D not certain. Trimming cost V 3 bases and J 2 bases, with 7 bases left between them. Germline CDR1 is SGHVS and CDR2 is FQNEAQ. The CDR3 extends over 13 amino acids. This CDR3 reads CASSLTQNYGYTF. CDR3 bases: TGTGCCAGCAGCTTGACACAGAACTATGGCTACACCTTC. Using reference TRBV7-8 and TRBJ1-2 for the parts outside the CDR3, the full variable domain is GAGVSQSPRYKVAKRGQDVALRCDPISGHVSLFWYQQALGQGPEFLTYFQNEAQLDKSGLPSDRFFAERPEGSVSTLKIQRTQQEDSAVYLCASSLTQNYGYTFGSGTRLTVV.

The table lists this clone with a count of one. The J gene is TRBJ2-7, the V gene TRBV19, with D unresolved. With 3 bases removed from V and 0 bases from J, the gap between germline ends came to 6 bases. Germline CDR1 and CDR2: LNHDA and SQIVND (reference sequence). The CDR3 consists of 13 residues. The CDR3 nucleotides read TGTGCCAGTAGTATGGCTAGCTCCTACGAGCAGTACTTC. Protein product: CASSMASSYEQYF.

The chain recombines TRBV5-1 with TRBJ2-1; D unresolved. Germline CDR1 reads SGHRS; CDR2 reads YFSETQ. The germline V and J ends were trimmed by 4 bases and 6 bases, with 14 bases remaining between them. The CDR3 loop spans 14 amino acids. CDR3 region: CASSARQTGNEQFF. The CDR3 DNA reads TGCGCCAGCAGCGCAAGACAAACCGGCAATGAGCAGTTCTTC.

V usage is TRBV5-4 and J usage is TRBJ1-4; no firm D call. The length of the CDR3 is 13 residues. Germline V gene sequence: CDR1 SGHNT, CDR2 YYREEE (reference sequence). The germline V and J ends were trimmed by 4 bases and 8 bases, with 12 bases remaining between them. CDR3 loop: CASSDPLGEKLFF. CDR3 in DNA: TGTGCCAGCAGCGACCCGCTCGGGGAAAAACTGTTTTTT. Looking up the rest from reference TRBV5-4 and TRBJ1-4 gives the full variable domain: ETGVTQSPTHLIKTRGQQVTLRCSSQSGHNTVSWYQQALGQGPQFIFQYYREEENGRGNFPPRFSGLQFPNYSSELNVNALELDDSALYLCASSDPLGEKLFFGSGTQLSVL.

As concerns this clone: A junction end diverges from the germline sequence, so it may reflect a read error. The rearrangement uses TRBV5-1 and TRBJ1-1; TRBD1 matches at 9 bases. Germline values: CDR1 SGHRS, CDR2 YFSETQ. This CDR3 has 15 amino acids. CDR3 sequence (DNA): TGCGCCAGCACCTTGGGGTCGACAGGGGGCACTGAAGCTTTCTTT. It is translated as CASTLGSTGGTEAFF.

V gene TRBV7-9 combines with J gene TRBJ1-4; the match to TRBD1 covers 12 bases. CDR3 length equals 18 residues. V shed 4 bases and J 3 bases; nucleotides not matched to a gene: 9. The germline V gene encodes CDR1 SEHNR and CDR2 FQNEAQ (reference sequence). The CDR3 reads CASSSLPGQGAANEKLFF. CDR3 in DNA: TGTGCCAGCAGCTCCCTTCCGGGACAGGGGGCAGCTAATGAAAAACTGTTTTTT.

This chain joins TRBV28 and TRBJ1-2; TRBD1 aligns across 7 bases. Germline V gives CDR1 MDHEN, CDR2 SYDVKM. The CDR3 spans 13 residues. J lost 8 bases, V lost 4 bases, and 7 bases had no gene match. CDR3 residues: CASSYRGLRGYTF. For the CDR3, the DNA is TGTGCCAGCAGTTACAGGGGCTTGAGGGGCTACACCTTC.

J is TRBJ1-2 and V is TRBV29-1, with 8 bases identical to TRBD1. The junction had 10 bases not matched to a gene; V was cut back by 6 bases and J by 10 bases. Germline CDR1 is SQVTM and CDR2 is ANQGSEA. The CDR3 totals 12 residues. In nucleotides, the CDR3 is TGCAGCGTCGGACAGGGCACCGCGGACTACACCTTC. Encoded protein: CSVGQGTADYTF.

This chain connects TRBV7-9 to TRBJ2-5; 12 bases map to TRBD2. The CDR3 loop spans 15 amino acids. Germline V gene data show CDR1 as SEHNR and CDR2 as FQNEAQ (reference sequence). V lost 5 bases to trimming and J lost 4 bases; unmatched junction nucleotides: 5. The CDR3 DNA follows: TGTGCCAGCAGCCGGACTAGCGGGGTGGGAGAGACCCAGTACTTC. Translated: CASSRTSGVGETQYF. Based on the CDR3 plus reference TRBV7-9 and TRBJ2-5, the full variable domain is DTGVSQNPRHKITKRGQNVTFRCDPISEHNRLYWYRQTLGQGPEFLTYFQNEAQLEKSRLLSDRFSAERPKGSFSTLEIQRTEQGDSAMYLCASSRTSGVGETQYFGPGTRLLVL.

This chain uses TRBV5-1 with TRBJ2-7; 10 bases align to TRBD1. There are 14 residues in the CDR3. J lost 4 bases, V lost 3 bases, and 4 bases had no gene match. CDR1 SGHRS and CDR2 YFSETQ come from the germline V gene. CDR3 residues: CASSSPGQGYEQYF. Here the CDR3 DNA reads TGCGCCAGCAGCTCCCCGGGACAGGGGTACGAGCAGTACTTC.

This clone was seen just once. This sequence joins TRBV2 and TRBJ1-1; D not resolved. The germline V gene has CDR1 SNHLY and CDR2 FYNNEI. Trimming took off 6 bases at V and 7 bases at J, with 15 bases between the two ends. This CDR3 is built from 13 residues. The CDR3 loop is CASRTKASGEAFF. The CDR3 nucleotides are TGTGCCAGCAGGACAAAGGCTTCAGGTGAAGCTTTCTTT.

In this sample, this clone turned up a few times. The CDR3 nucleotides read TGTGCCAGCAGCTTGAGTGGCAGCTCCTACGAGCAGTACTTC. Protein: CASSLSGSSYEQYF. The chain is built from TRBV5-6 and TRBJ2-7; D is unresolved. CDR3 length: 14 residues. Trimming left V 1 base short and J 0 bases short, with 8 bases between. Germline V gives CDR1 SGHDT, CDR2 YYEEEE.

This clone appeared a few times. The chain carries TRBV5-8 and TRBJ2-3; weak D call: TRBD1 (6 bases). Trimming shortened V by 2 bases and J by 2 bases, and 15 bases separated the two germline ends. The CDR3 length is 16 residues. Germline values: CDR1 SGHTS, CDR2 YDEGEE. CDR3: CASSFGTSTNTDTQYF. The CDR3 DNA reads as TGTGCCAGCAGCTTCGGGACATCCACTAACACAGATACGCAGTATTTT.

V and J are TRBV5-4 and TRBJ2-4, with D possibly being TRBD1 (5 bases). V was shortened by 2 bases and J by 5 bases, with 14 bases between the two germline ends. The CDR3 length is 15 residues. CDR1 is SGHNT, CDR2 YYREEE, per germline (reference sequence). CDR3 DNA sequence: TGTGCCAGCAGCTTTGATATAGGGGCGCAAAACATTCAGTACTTC. Translation: CASSFDIGAQNIQYF. Filled out from reference TRBV5-4 and TRBJ2-4, the complete variable domain reads ETGVTQSPTHLIKTRGQQVTLRCSSQSGHNTVSWYQQALGQGPQFIFQYYREEENGRGNFPPRFSGLQFPNYSSELNVNALELDDSALYLCASSFDIGAQNIQYFGAGTRLSVL.

The chain couples TRBV10-3 to TRBJ1-2, with a possible D match to TRBD1 (6 bases). This CDR3 is built from 15 residues. Germline V gene lookup returns CDR1 ENHRY and CDR2 SYGVKD. V dropped 0 bases and J dropped 2 bases, with 10 bases sitting between them. Here the CDR3 DNA reads TGTGCCATCAGTGAGTCGGGGGACAAGAACTATGGCTACACCTTC. This codes for CAISESGDKNYGYTF.

The chain couples TRBV7-6 to TRBJ2-2, with D possibly matching TRBD1 (5 bases). The CDR3 consists of 12 residues. Germline-derived CDR1 and CDR2 are SGHVS and FNYEAQ. Trimming removed 5 bases from V and 6 bases from J, with 7 bases in between. The chain's CDR3 is CASSPGSGELFF. CDR3 sequence (DNA): TGTGCCAGCAGCCCAGGGTCCGGGGAGCTGTTTTTT.

The genes are TRBV29-1 and TRBJ2-1; 9 bases line up with TRBD2. CDR3 length: 18 amino acids. Germline-derived CDR1 and CDR2 are SQVTM and ANQGSEA. Losses at the gene ends were 0 bases for V and 2 bases for J; bases not matched to a gene: 11. CDR3 in DNA: TGCAGCGTTGAAGATGGGGGCGCCGCGGGGGGGACCTACAATGAGCAGTTCTTC. This sequence encodes CSVEDGGAAGGTYNEQFF.

This chain joins TRBV19 and TRBJ2-2, with D tentatively TRBD2 (6 bases). CDR3 length equals 13 residues. The germline V and J ends were trimmed by 5 bases and 3 bases, with 7 bases remaining between them. Germline CDR1 and CDR2: LNHDA and SQIVND (reference sequence). Here the CDR3 reads CASSRDYTGELFF. The CDR3 region has the DNA TGTGCCAGTAGTCGGGACTACACCGGGGAGCTGTTTTTT.

The gene calls are TRBV5-1 and TRBJ1-1, with D maybe TRBD1 (6 bases). V shed 3 bases and J shed 5 bases, with 11 bases lying between them. CDR1 SGHRS and CDR2 YFSETQ come from the germline V gene. This CDR3 comprises 13 residues. The CDR3 sequence: CASSWTDGTEAFF. CDR3 bases: TGCGCCAGCAGCTGGACAGATGGTACTGAAGCTTTCTTT.

The J gene is TRBJ2-1, the V gene TRBV5-1, with D perhaps matching TRBD1 (6 bases). V lost 1 base, J lost 7 bases, and 15 bases lay in between. Germline-derived CDR1 and CDR2 are SGHRS and YFSETQ. The CDR3 length is 15 residues. The CDR3 protein is CASSLLQGIGNEQFF. Written as DNA, the CDR3 is TGCGCCAGCAGCTTGTTACAGGGAATAGGAAATGAGCAGTTCTTC.

V is TRBV10-1 and J is TRBJ2-5, with a possible D match to TRBD2 (5 bases). Germline CDR1 and CDR2: WNHNN and SYGVQD (reference sequence). The ends were cut back, 5 bases at V and 5 bases at J, with 21 bases in the middle. CDR3 length equals 16 residues. CDR3 in amino acids: CASSLRLSHRGETQYF. The DNA for the CDR3 is TGCGCCAGCAGTCTCCGACTCAGTCACCGCGGGGAGACCCAGTACTTC.

This chain connects TRBV10-3 to TRBJ1-2, with D possibly being TRBD1 (5 bases). The CDR3 is 14 amino acids. Looked up from germline, CDR1 is ENHRY and CDR2 is SYGVKD. Trimming took off 6 bases at V and 0 bases at J, with 11 bases between the two ends. As DNA, the CDR3 is TGTGCCATCAGCTTGGGGGGGTCTAACTATGGCTACACCTTC. This codes for CAISLGGSNYGYTF.

The chain is built from TRBV2 and TRBJ1-2, with D maybe TRBD1 (6 bases). Trimming shortened V by 4 bases and J by 7 bases, and 13 bases separated the two germline ends. The length of the CDR3 is 13 residues. The V gene's germline CDR1 is SNHLY and CDR2 FYNNEI. CDR3 bases: TGTGCCAGCAGTGGGCAGGGGTTGTCTGGCTACACCTTC. As protein: CASSGQGLSGYTF.